This TCR beta chain came from a study of OX40 agonist ivuxolimab in advanced cancers. V lost 2 bases and J lost 3; bases outside the gene matches: 7. The CDR3 runs to 16 residues. Germline CDR1 and CDR2: SGDLS and YYNGEE. The data were produced by immunoSEQ multiplex PCR, yet TCRdb's version contains in-frame clones alone and is incomplete. The sample lists 25,000 to 30,000 clones; 84% were seen once. The specimen was CD4+ or CD8+ T cells sorted from blood, collected in a trial of the OX40 agonist ivuxolimab. The V and J genes are TRBV9 and TRBJ2-3, with 9 bases lining up with TRBD2. This receptor was obtained from an adult with an advanced solid tumor such as melanoma, head and neck, liver or kidney cancer. CDR3 coding DNA: TGTGCCAGCAGCGTCGGACTAGCGCTACGAACAGATACGCAGTATTTT. This gives the protein CASSVGLALRTDTQYF. The whole variable domain, filled in from reference TRBV9 and TRBJ2-3, reads DSGVTQTPKHLITATGQRVTLRCSPRSGDLSVYWYQQSLDQGLQFLIQYYNGEERAKGNILERFSAQQFPDLHSELNLSSLELGDSALYFCASSVGLALRTDTQYFGPGTRLTVL.